This entry lists 24 T cell receptor beta chains sequenced from one sample in a study of blood T cells in healthy people across ages (dated by TCRdb to the mid-2010s). Library construction relied on 5' RACE. A second PCR of roughly 7 to 11 cycles was run with a J-beta primer mix and a sample-barcoded 5' primer. TCRdb reanalyzed the raw reads on its own, using fastp at Q25 for trimming and MiXCR for clone calling, and kept in-frame beta chains. Merged by CDR3 protein, the rows form single entries marked with the most common genes and DNA. The sample profile shows fewer than 2,000,000 distinct CDR3 sequences; 35% to 50% of them were found once. Roughly 23% of the sample lies in the top ten. Material: blood. The receptors here all came from a human donor in good health.

The genes are TRBV20-1 and TRBJ2-7; D is ambiguous. The CDR3 loop spans 12 amino acids. CDR1 DFQATT and CDR2 SNEGSKA come from the germline V gene (reference sequence). V was pared by 2 bases and J by 3 bases, with 8 bases between. CDR3 loop: CSARPPDYEQYF. The CDR3 DNA follows: TGCAGTGCTAGACCGCCGGACTACGAGCAGTACTTC.

This clonotype was observed a handful of times. The chain carries TRBV6-6 and TRBJ2-5; 7 bases match TRBD1. Germline V gene lookup returns CDR1 MNHNY and CDR2 SVGAGI (reference sequence). The junction had 4 bases not matched to a gene; V was cut back by 2 bases and J by 4 bases. This CDR3 has 14 residues. The CDR3 region is CASSYTTGSETQYF. Here the CDR3 DNA reads TGTGCCAGCAGTTACACGACAGGGTCAGAGACCCAGTACTTC.

V usage is TRBV29-1 and J usage is TRBJ2-7; a possible D gene is TRBD2 (6 bases). V shed 1 base and J shed 3 bases, with 16 bases lying between them. This CDR3 comprises 15 residues. From germline, CDR1 is SQVTM and CDR2 ANQGSEA. The CDR3 is CSVEGGEAPHYEQYF. CDR3 sequence (DNA): TGCAGCGTTGAAGGGGGGGAAGCCCCACACTACGAGCAGTACTTC.

This chain connects TRBV7-2 to TRBJ2-2; possibly TRBD2 for D (6 bases). Between the trimmed V and J ends, which lost 3 bases and 7 bases, there was a span of 9 bases. This CDR3 spans 13 amino acids. CDR1 and CDR2 (germline): SGHTA, FQGNSA. CDR3 coding DNA: TGTGCCAGCAGCTTTTCGCGGGACGGGGAGCTGTTTTTT. Its protein product is CASSFSRDGELFF.

This clonotype has just a few counts. V is TRBV5-1 and J is TRBJ2-1; 9 bases fit TRBD2. Trimming took 7 bases from V and 5 from J; bases not matched to a gene: 10. CDR3 size: 15 residues. CDR1 SGHRS and CDR2 YFSETQ come from the germline V gene. CDR3 DNA sequence: TGCGCCAGCTACTCTAGCGGGGTCATCGACAATGAGCAGTTCTTC. Its protein is CASYSSGVIDNEQFF.

This chain connects TRBV5-1 to TRBJ2-2, with TRBD1 identical over 7 bases. V shed 5 bases, J shed 1 base, and the junction held 5 bases outside the gene matches. The germline V gene encodes CDR1 SGHRS and CDR2 YFSETQ. CDR3 length: 15 residues. CDR3 sequence reads: CASRLRDRNTGELFF. CDR3 DNA sequence: TGCGCCAGCAGACTCCGGGACAGGAACACCGGGGAGCTGTTTTTT.

In its sample, this clonotype was seen a few times. The chain uses TRBV27 and TRBJ2-1, with 7 bases that match TRBD2. The germline gives CDR1 MNHEY, CDR2 SMNVEV (reference sequence). The CDR3 spans 16 residues. Losses at the gene ends were 5 bases for V and 3 bases for J; bases not matched to a gene: 10. The chain's CDR3 is CASSRLATTFYNEQFF. CDR3 DNA: TGTGCCAGCAGTAGACTAGCAACCACCTTCTACAATGAGCAGTTCTTC.

The gene calls are TRBV20-1 and TRBJ1-6; D is unresolved. The CDR3 consists of 14 residues. CDR1 and CDR2 (germline): DFQATT, SNEGSKA (reference sequence). Trimming stripped 6 bases from V and 7 bases from J, with 16 bases between. In DNA form, the CDR3 reads TGCAGTGCCATCGTCGAGGTCCGCAATTCACCCCTCCACTTT. This gives the protein CSAIVEVRNSPLHF.

V and J are TRBV7-9 and TRBJ1-4; 7 nucleotides agree with TRBD1. Germline V lookup: CDR1 SEHNR, CDR2 FQNEAQ (reference sequence). With V trimmed by 2 bases and J by 3 bases, 6 bases remained unmatched. The CDR3 runs to 16 residues. The CDR3 loop is CASSLSLGTANEKLFF. Written as DNA, the CDR3 is TGTGCCAGCAGCTTATCCCTCGGGACAGCTAATGAAAAACTGTTTTTT.

The V call is TRBV12-3 or TRBV12-4, the J call TRBJ2-3, with D unclear. Between the trimmed V and J ends, which lost 7 bases and 0 bases, there was a span of 14 bases. This CDR3 spans 15 amino acids. The DNA for the CDR3 is TGTGCCAGCACCCACGACACAACTAGCACAGATACGCAGTATTTT. Translation gives CASTHDTTSTDTQYF.

This clonotype was counted once. A much larger clonotype is one base distant, so this may be a read error. The DNA for the CDR3 is TGCAGTGCCCCACCCAGGGTTAACTATGGCTACACCTTC. This sequence encodes CSAPPRVNYGYTF. This sequence joins TRBV20-1 and TRBJ1-2, with TRBD1 as a possible D gene (5 bases). Germline V gene sequence: CDR1 DFQATT, CDR2 SNEGSKA (reference sequence). Trimming stripped 6 bases from V and 1 base from J, with 12 bases between. CDR3 size: 13 residues.

This clonotype is a singleton in its sample. V gene TRBV7-9 combines with J gene TRBJ1-2; D unclear. Germline-derived CDR1 and CDR2 are SEHNR and FQNEAQ (reference sequence). The CDR3 runs to 14 residues. V dropped 1 base and J dropped 6 bases, with 12 bases sitting between them. The CDR3 loop reads CASSLGPELHGYTF. The CDR3 nucleotides read TGTGCCAGCAGCTTAGGCCCAGAGCTGCATGGCTACACCTTC.

The gene calls are TRBV27 and TRBJ2-6; tentatively, D is TRBD1 or TRBD2 (6 bases each). The CDR3 contains 23 residues. The ends were cut back, 3 bases at V and 0 bases at J, with 30 bases in the middle. Germline V CDR1 and CDR2: MNHEY, SMNVEV (reference sequence). The CDR3 spells CASSFYSGSHRGLLVSGANVLTF. CDR3 DNA sequence: TGTGCCAGCAGTTTTTATTCAGGGTCCCACCGGGGGCTACTAGTCTCTGGGGCCAACGTCCTGACTTTC.

CDR3 nucleotides: TGTGCCAGCAGTCCTACAGGGTTCAACTACGAGCAGTACTTC. It yields the protein CASSPTGFNYEQYF. The chain uses TRBV12-3 or TRBV12-4 and TRBJ2-7, with D tentatively TRBD1 (6 bases). This CDR3 comprises 14 residues. With 5 bases removed from V and 3 bases from J, the gap between germline ends came to 14 bases.

This sequence joins TRBV12-3 or TRBV12-4 and TRBJ1-1, with D possibly TRBD1 on 6 matching bases. This CDR3 is 17 amino acids long. V lost 8 bases, J lost 0 bases, and 22 bases lay in between. This CDR3 reads CASRKRVEGVMNTEAFF. Written as DNA, the CDR3 is TGTGCCAGCCGAAAGAGGGTGGAGGGGGTAATGAACACTGAAGCTTTCTTT.

This clonotype appeared once. V is TRBV4-2 and J is TRBJ2-4, with TRBD2 identical over 9 bases. V shed 3 bases, J shed 13 bases, and the junction held 16 bases outside the gene matches. CDR3 length: 16 amino acids. Germline V lookup: CDR1 LGHNA, CDR2 YNFKEQ. The CDR3 region has the DNA TGTGCCAGCAGCCAGGTCACGTCTTCCGCGGGGGGGTCCCAGTACTTC. This codes for CASSQVTSSAGGSQYF.

The sample holds a few counts of this clonotype. The chain couples TRBV4-3 to TRBJ2-7; D is uncertain. The germline CDR1 and CDR2 sequences are LGHNA and YSLEER. The CDR3 sequence is 15 residues long. The V gene lost 0 bases and the J gene lost 2 bases, with 11 bases spanning the gap. CDR3 sequence reads: CASSQDAAGTYEQYF. The CDR3 nucleotides read TGCGCCAGCAGCCAAGACGCGGCAGGCACCTACGAGCAGTACTTC.

This clonotype was counted a few times. The rearrangement links TRBV7-9 to TRBJ2-4, with D perhaps TRBD2 (6 bases). V gave up 6 bases and J gave up 14 bases, with 23 bases separating them. Germline lookup yields CDR1 SEHNR and CDR2 FQNEAQ (reference sequence). The CDR3 totals 14 residues. This CDR3 reads CASSMTRDSVLKYF. Written as DNA, the CDR3 is TGTGCCAGCAGTATGACCCGGGACTCCGTCTTGAAGTACTTC.

This clonotype was recorded many times. This sequence joins TRBV6-5 and TRBJ1-2; 11 nucleotides match TRBD1. Losses at the gene ends were 2 bases for V and 4 bases for J; bases not matched to a gene: 3. The CDR3 sequence is 15 residues long. CDR1 is MNHEY and CDR2 is SVGAGI in the germline V gene. DNA of the CDR3: TGTGCCAGCAGTTACCGTGGACAGGGGGCCTATGGCTACACCTTC. It encodes CASSYRGQGAYGYTF.

This clonotype came up a few times. CDR3 in amino acids: CASSSRQGMNTEAFF. CDR3 coding DNA: TGTGCCAGCAGTTCACGACAGGGGATGAACACTGAAGCTTTCTTT. The V and J genes are TRBV6-1 and TRBJ1-1; 8 bases are shared with TRBD1. The CDR3 sequence is 15 residues long. Trimming cost V 5 bases and J 0 bases; bases outside gene matches: 5. Germline V gene sequence: CDR1 MNHNS, CDR2 SASEGT.

This clonotype was picked up many times. The junction and the germline gene differ at one end; a read error may be behind it. This rearrangement joins TRBV5-1 to TRBJ2-7, with 11 bases aligning to TRBD1. CDR3 length equals 13 residues. CDR1 is SGHRS, CDR2 YFSETQ, per germline. CDR3 bases: TGTGCCAGCAGCTTGGGACAGGGGGACGAGCAGTACTTC. Translated, it gives CASSLGQGDEQYF.

The V call is TRBV7-9, the J call TRBJ1-4, with D perhaps TRBD1 (5 bases). CDR3 size: 15 residues. Germline V gives CDR1 SEHNR, CDR2 FQNEAQ (reference sequence). Trimming left V 5 bases short and J 10 bases short, with 20 bases between. The CDR3 nucleotides read TGTGCCAGCAGCCGGACGGGGAGGGGCGGCGGAAAACTGTTTTTT. This encodes CASSRTGRGGGKLFF.

About this clonotype itself: One end of the junction fails to match germline, which may point to a read error. This rearrangement joins TRBV10-3 to TRBJ2-7; tentatively, D is TRBD2 (6 bases). CDR3 length: 17 amino acids. The V gene's germline CDR1 is ENHRY and CDR2 SYGVKD. The CDR3 DNA follows: TGTGCCGTCAGTGAGTCGCGGCCGGGTCGGACTAAATACGAGCAGTACTTC. The encoded protein is CAVSESRPGRTKYEQYF.

V and J are TRBV25-1 and TRBJ2-1; TRBD2 is a possible D gene (7 bases). Germline V CDR1 and CDR2: MGHDK, SYGVNS. The V and J ends lost 5 bases and 7 bases respectively, with 15 bases between them. The CDR3 has 14 amino acids. Here the CDR3 DNA reads TGTGCCAGCAGTTTGAAAGGGGGGGGGAATGAGCAGTTCTTC. Its translation: CASSLKGGGNEQFF.